The 26 T cell receptor beta chains below all came from one sample that was sequenced in a study of T cell changes during pregnancy in multiple sclerosis. The protocol was immunoSEQ multiplex PCR, while the TCRdb copy is restricted to in-frame clones and leaves out a portion. The sample holds about 110,000 clones, roughly 89% seen once. Sequences were derived from peripheral blood, sampled before pregnancy. The receptors shown here come from a female donor with multiple sclerosis, enrolled in a pregnancy study.

The chain joins TRBV4-2 to TRBJ1-4, with D uncertain. Germline V gene lookup returns CDR1 LGHNA and CDR2 YNFKEQ. The CDR3 has 13 amino acids. Trimming left V 0 bases short and J 7 bases short, with 6 bases between. For the CDR3, the DNA is TGTGCCAGCAGCCAAGATCGTAGTGAAAAACTGTTTTTT. Translated, it gives CASSQDRSEKLFF.

The chain has TRBV7-9 and TRBJ1-4; D remains unclear. Trimming pared 1 base from V and 3 bases from J, leaving 9 bases between. CDR1 is SEHNR, CDR2 FQNEAQ, per germline (reference sequence). This CDR3 has 15 residues. The CDR3: CASSLVVGANEKLFF. The CDR3 DNA reads as TGTGCCAGCAGCTTAGTCGTCGGAGCTAATGAAAAACTGTTTTTT.

The chain is built from TRBV9 and TRBJ2-1; no firm D call. Germline values: CDR1 SGDLS, CDR2 YYNGEE. V lost 3 bases and J lost 5, with 12 bases in between. The CDR3 covers 14 residues. The CDR3 DNA reads TGTGCCAGCAGCGGTAGCTTTTCAAACAATGAGCAGTTCTTC. Its protein is CASSGSFSNNEQFF.

J is TRBJ1-2 and V is TRBV30; TRBD1 agrees at 7 bases. J was trimmed by 4 bases and V by 5 bases; bases with no gene match: 4. The germline V gene encodes CDR1 GTSNPN and CDR2 SVGIG (reference sequence). The CDR3 sequence is 12 residues long. The CDR3 DNA follows: TGTGCCTGGTCCGGGACAGCCTATGGCTACACCTTC. It translates to CAWSGTAYGYTF. The full variable domain, with the rest looked up from reference TRBV30 and TRBJ1-2, is SQTIHQWPATLVQPVGSPLSLECTVEGTSNPNLYWYRQAAGRGLQLLFYSVGIGQISSEVPQNLSASRPQDRQFILSSKKLLLSDSGFYLCAWSGTAYGYTFGSGTRLTVV.

The J gene is TRBJ2-3, the V gene TRBV19; D remains unclear. CDR3 size: 12 residues. From germline, CDR1 is LNHDA and CDR2 SQIVND (reference sequence). V was trimmed by 5 bases and J by 6 bases, leaving 9 bases between them. The chain's CDR3 is CASSPRADTQYF. The DNA of the CDR3 is TGTGCCAGTAGTCCCCGCGCCGATACGCAGTATTTT.

CDR3 residues: CASSPLTTKLAGSTDTQYF. CDR3 coding DNA: TGTGCCAGCTCACCCCTGACAACAAAACTAGCGGGGAGCACAGATACGCAGTATTTT. The J gene is TRBJ2-3, the V gene TRBV18; 10 bases are a match to TRBD2. With 3 bases clipped from V and 0 bases from J, the junction kept 12 bases outside the gene matches. The CDR3 contains 19 residues. Germline-derived CDR1 and CDR2 are KGHSH and LQKENI.

Remarks on this clone: The junction shows a germline mismatch at one end, possibly a read error. DNA for the CDR3: TGTGCCAGCAGCCTAGCCAGACAGGGGGTTAACTATGGCTACACCTTC. Its translation is CASSLARQGVNYGYTF. This sequence joins TRBV7-2 and TRBJ1-2, with 9 bases that match TRBD1. The CDR3 sequence is 16 residues long. Per germline, CDR1 SGHTA and CDR2 FQGNSA.

V is TRBV2 and J is TRBJ2-7, with 13 bases identical to TRBD2. The CDR3 covers 18 residues. CDR1 and CDR2 from the germline V gene are SNHLY and FYNNEI. Unmatched junction bases numbered 10, after V lost 5 bases and J lost 0 bases. CDR3 residues: CASSSRLAGGLSSYEQYF. DNA for the CDR3: TGTGCCAGCAGTTCTCGACTAGCGGGAGGATTAAGCTCCTACGAGCAGTACTTC.

V and J are TRBV6-5 and TRBJ1-6; 9 bases are shared with TRBD1. Germline lookup yields CDR1 MNHEY and CDR2 SVGAGI. The V segment lost 5 bases and the J segment 7 bases; nucleotides outside the gene matches: 6. The CDR3 is 15 amino acids. In nucleotides, the CDR3 is TGTGCCAGCAGTCCAACAGGGGGCGGGAATTCACCCCTCCACTTT. Its protein product is CASSPTGGGNSPLHF.

The V and J genes are TRBV27 and TRBJ1-5, with unresolved D. CDR1 and CDR2 (germline): MNHEY, SMNVEV (reference sequence). V was shortened by 0 bases and J by 9 bases, with 12 bases between the two germline ends. The CDR3 consists of 14 residues. CDR3 bases: TGTGCCAGCAGTTTATCGCCCATTCGAGCGCCCCAGCATTTT. This codes for CASSLSPIRAPQHF.

This chain connects TRBV4-1 to TRBJ2-3; D gene uncertain. The germline gives CDR1 MGHRA, CDR2 YSYEKL. Trimming removed 5 bases from V and 2 bases from J, with 11 bases in between. The CDR3 runs 14 residues. The CDR3: CASSLATPTDTQYF. The CDR3 DNA is TGCGCCAGCAGCTTAGCAACCCCCACAGATACGCAGTATTTT.

In this sample, this clone turned up a few times. V is TRBV7-3 and J is TRBJ1-3; TRBD1 matches at 8 bases. The CDR3 spans 13 residues. Germline CDR1 and CDR2: SGHTA and FQGTGA. J gave up 9 bases and V 5 bases, and 6 bases lay outside the gene matches. CDR3 sequence (DNA): TGTGCCAGCAGCAGGGGACAGGCCGGCACCATATATTTT. It translates to CASSRGQAGTIYF.

The rearrangement links TRBV25-1 to TRBJ2-1; 9 bases line up with TRBD1. This CDR3 region has 15 residues. V shed 10 bases, J shed 8 bases, and the junction held 15 bases outside the gene matches. CDR1 MGHDK and CDR2 SYGVNS come from the germline V gene. The CDR3 loop is CAIGRRGQGGHEQFF. CDR3 coding DNA: TGTGCCATCGGGCGCCGGGGACAGGGTGGACATGAGCAGTTCTTC.

This rearrangement joins TRBV5-1 to TRBJ2-7, with 7 nucleotides matching TRBD2. With V trimmed by 3 bases and J by 7 bases, 4 bases remained unmatched. The length of the CDR3 is 12 residues. Germline CDR1 is SGHRS and CDR2 is YFSETQ. The CDR3 here is CASSWGGEEQYF. Written as DNA, the CDR3 is TGCGCCAGCAGCTGGGGGGGGGAGGAGCAGTACTTC.

This chain joins TRBV28 and TRBJ1-1; D call uncertain. CDR3 length: 12 residues. Germline V gene data show CDR1 as MDHEN and CDR2 as SYDVKM. Trimming took off 6 bases at V and 4 bases at J, with 9 bases between the two ends. The CDR3 DNA follows: TGTGCCAGCAGAGAGAGGGCCACTGAAGCTTTCTTT. This gives the protein CASRERATEAFF.

This clone has a single count. The V gene is TRBV4-1, the J gene TRBJ1-3; unclear D gene. Trimming shortened V by 0 bases and J by 5 bases, and 11 bases separated the two germline ends. Germline loops: CDR1 MGHRA, CDR2 YSYEKL. The CDR3 contains 15 residues. The CDR3 spells CASSQDSGSRNTIYF. The CDR3 bases are TGCGCCAGCAGCCAAGATTCTGGCAGTAGAAACACCATATATTTT.

The rearrangement links TRBV5-1 to TRBJ2-7; D is possibly TRBD2 (7 bases). The CDR3 is 15 amino acids. The germline V and J ends were trimmed by 4 bases and 4 bases, with 18 bases remaining between them. In germline, CDR1 is SGHRS, CDR2 YFSETQ. CDR3 residues: CASSTRGGGGYEQYF. CDR3 coding DNA: TGCGCCAGCAGCACCAGGGGAGGGGGTGGATACGAGCAGTACTTC.

This chain uses TRBV7-9 with TRBJ1-2; D is unresolved. The V gene's germline CDR1 is SEHNR and CDR2 FQNEAQ (reference sequence). Trimming left V 1 base short and J 5 bases short, with 14 bases between. The CDR3 contains 15 residues. The CDR3, as DNA: TGTGCCAGCAGCTTAGGAGGGAACGGGAGATATGGCTACACCTTC. Protein sequence: CASSLGGNGRYGYTF. Looking up the rest from reference TRBV7-9 and TRBJ1-2 gives the full variable domain: DTGVSQNPRHKITKRGQNVTFRCDPISEHNRLYWYRQTLGQGPEFLTYFQNEAQLEKSRLLSDRFSAERPKGSFSTLEIQRTEQGDSAMYLCASSLGGNGRYGYTFGSGTRLTVV.

This clone has a single count. The chain combines TRBV6-6 with TRBJ2-2; D unresolved. V was pared by 4 bases and J by 1 base, with 7 bases between. The germline gives CDR1 MNHNY, CDR2 SVGAGI (reference sequence). This CDR3 is 14 amino acids long. This CDR3 is CASSSTGNTGELFF. The CDR3 region has the DNA TGTGCCAGCAGTTCGACGGGGAACACCGGGGAGCTGTTTTTT.

The J gene is TRBJ2-5, the V gene TRBV27, with 7 bases that match TRBD2. CDR1 and CDR2 from the germline V gene are MNHEY and SMNVEV (reference sequence). This CDR3 contains 17 residues. V dropped 1 base and J dropped 1; count of bases not matched to a gene: 9. The CDR3: CASSLLSPASGQETQYF. Written as DNA, the CDR3 is TGTGCCAGCAGTTTATTAAGCCCGGCTAGCGGCCAAGAGACCCAGTACTTC.

This chain uses TRBV7-3 with TRBJ2-3; TRBD1 matches at 7 bases. The CDR3 totals 15 residues. Germline loops: CDR1 SGHTA, CDR2 FQGTGA. Losses at the gene ends were 5 bases for V and 1 base for J; bases not matched to a gene: 6. The CDR3 bases are TGTGCCAGCAGCGCTCGAACAGGGGGCACAGATACGCAGTATTTT. This codes for CASSARTGGTDTQYF.

This clone appeared a single time. The CDR3 protein is CASSLDQGLAGGTQYF. The CDR3 DNA reads TGTGCCAGCAGCTTAGACCAGGGACTAGCGGGGGGGACCCAGTACTTC. The V gene is TRBV7-8, the J gene TRBJ2-5, with TRBD2 matching 15 bases. The CDR3 covers 16 residues. From germline, CDR1 is SGHVS and CDR2 FQNEAQ. The junction had 4 bases not matched to a gene; V was cut back by 1 base and J by 7 bases.

This chain connects TRBV28 to TRBJ2-7, with D unclear. The CDR3 loop spans 15 amino acids. Germline-derived CDR1 and CDR2 are MDHEN and SYDVKM. V was pared by 5 bases and J by 4 bases, with 18 bases between. CDR3 in amino acids: CASSHAPPSGYEQYF. CDR3 nucleotides: TGTGCCAGCAGTCACGCTCCACCCTCCGGGTACGAGCAGTACTTC.

The rearrangement uses TRBV7-9 and TRBJ1-4; D may be TRBD1 (6 bases). The CDR3 is made up of 17 amino acids. V was clipped by 4 bases and J by 3 bases, with 18 bases between them. From germline, CDR1 is SEHNR and CDR2 FQNEAQ (reference sequence). CDR3 sequence reads: CASSSGTNGPSNEKLFF. CDR3 nucleotides: TGTGCCAGCAGCTCAGGGACAAACGGTCCTTCTAATGAAAAACTGTTTTTT. Variable domain in full (rest from reference TRBV7-9 and TRBJ1-4): DTGVSQNPRHKITKRGQNVTFRCDPISEHNRLYWYRQTLGQGPEFLTYFQNEAQLEKSRLLSDRFSAERPKGSFSTLEIQRTEQGDSAMYLCASSSGTNGPSNEKLFFGSGTQLSVL.

This sequence joins TRBV7-9 and TRBJ2-5; perhaps TRBD2 as D (6 bases). The V gene lost 2 bases and the J gene lost 5 bases, with 12 bases spanning the gap. The CDR3 spans 14 residues. Germline V lookup: CDR1 SEHNR, CDR2 FQNEAQ (reference sequence). The CDR3 reads CASSLLGGSETQYF. The DNA for the CDR3 is TGTGCCAGCAGCTTATTGGGGGGATCCGAGACCCAGTACTTC.

The chain couples TRBV18 to TRBJ1-5, with TRBD1 as a possible D gene (6 bases). The germline V gene has CDR1 KGHSH and CDR2 LQKENI. V lost 2 bases and J lost 2, with 13 bases in between. This CDR3 comprises 16 residues. The CDR3 sequence: CASSPSSGEGNQPQHF. The CDR3 coding sequence is TGTGCCAGCTCACCATCCTCAGGGGAAGGCAATCAGCCCCAGCATTTT. The variable domain in full, with the rest retrieved from reference TRBV18 and TRBJ1-5, is NAGVMQNPRHLVRRRGQEARLRCSPMKGHSHVYWYRQLPEEGLKFMVYLQKENIIDESGMPKERFSAEFPKEGPSILRIQQVVRGDSAAYFCASSPSSGEGNQPQHFGDGTRLSIL.